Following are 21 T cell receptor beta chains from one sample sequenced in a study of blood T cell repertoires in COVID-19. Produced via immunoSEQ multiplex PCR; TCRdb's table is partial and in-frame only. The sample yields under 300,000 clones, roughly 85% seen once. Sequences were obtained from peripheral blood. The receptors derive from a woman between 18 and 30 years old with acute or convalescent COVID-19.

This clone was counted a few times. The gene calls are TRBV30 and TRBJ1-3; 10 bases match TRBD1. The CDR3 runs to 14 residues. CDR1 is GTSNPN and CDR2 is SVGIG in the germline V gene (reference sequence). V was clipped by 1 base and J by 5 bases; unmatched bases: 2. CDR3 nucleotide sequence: TGTGCCTGGAGTGGACAGGGGGCACGAAACACCATATATTTT. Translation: CAWSGQGARNTIYF. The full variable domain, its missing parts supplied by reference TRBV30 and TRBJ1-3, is SQTIHQWPATLVQPVGSPLSLECTVEGTSNPNLYWYRQAAGRGLQLLFYSVGIGQISSEVPQNLSASRPQDRQFILSSKKLLLSDSGFYLCAWSGQGARNTIYFGEGSWLTVV.

In nucleotides, the CDR3 is TGTGCCAGCAGCTCCTCAGCGGGAGTGGTCACCGGGGAGCTGTTTTTT. Amino acid sequence: CASSSSAGVVTGELFF. The chain employs TRBV7-3 and TRBJ2-2; 8 bases match TRBD2. J lost 4 bases, V lost 4 bases, and 8 bases had no gene match. The length of the CDR3 is 16 residues. Germline CDR1 is SGHTA and CDR2 is FQGTGA.

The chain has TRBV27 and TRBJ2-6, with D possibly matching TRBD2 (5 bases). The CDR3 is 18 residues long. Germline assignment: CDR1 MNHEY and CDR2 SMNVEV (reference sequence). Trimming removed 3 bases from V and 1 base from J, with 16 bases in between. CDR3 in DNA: TGTGCCAGCAGTTTCGGGTTTGGACGGACTTCTGGGGCCAACGTCCTGACTTTC. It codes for CASSFGFGRTSGANVLTF. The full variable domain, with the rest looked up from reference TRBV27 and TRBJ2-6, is EAQVTQNPRYLITVTGKKLTVTCSQNMNHEYMSWYRQDPGLGLRQIYYSMNVEVTDKGDVPEGYKVSRKEKRNFPLILESPSPNQTSLYFCASSFGFGRTSGANVLTFGAGSRLTVL.

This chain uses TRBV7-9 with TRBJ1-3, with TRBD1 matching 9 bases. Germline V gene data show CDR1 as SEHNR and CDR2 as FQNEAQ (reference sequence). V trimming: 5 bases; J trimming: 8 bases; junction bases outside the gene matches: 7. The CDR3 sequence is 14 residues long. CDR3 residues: CASSQTGGADTIYF. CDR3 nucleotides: TGTGCCAGCAGCCAAACAGGGGGCGCAGACACCATATATTTT.

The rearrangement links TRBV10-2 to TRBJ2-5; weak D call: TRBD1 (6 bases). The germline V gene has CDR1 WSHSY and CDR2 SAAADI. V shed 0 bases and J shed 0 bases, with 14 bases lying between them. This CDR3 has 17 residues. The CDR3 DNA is TGCGCCAGCAGTGAGTCGACAGGAGCGGCCAACCAAGAGACCCAGTACTTC. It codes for CASSESTGAANQETQYF.

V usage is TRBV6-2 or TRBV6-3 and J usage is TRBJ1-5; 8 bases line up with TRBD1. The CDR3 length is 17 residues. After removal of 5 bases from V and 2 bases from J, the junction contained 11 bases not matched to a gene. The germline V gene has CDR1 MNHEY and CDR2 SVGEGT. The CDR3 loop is CASSVGQGSWGNQPQHF. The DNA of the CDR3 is TGTGCCAGCAGTGTAGGACAGGGATCTTGGGGCAATCAGCCCCAGCATTTT.

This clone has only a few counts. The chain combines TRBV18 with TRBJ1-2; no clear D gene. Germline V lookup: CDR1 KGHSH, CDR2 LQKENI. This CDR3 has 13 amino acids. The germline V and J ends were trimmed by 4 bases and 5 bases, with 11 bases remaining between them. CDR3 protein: CASSRREEYGYTF. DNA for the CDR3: TGTGCCAGCTCACGGCGCGAGGAATATGGCTACACCTTC. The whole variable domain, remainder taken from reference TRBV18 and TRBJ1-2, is NAGVMQNPRHLVRRRGQEARLRCSPMKGHSHVYWYRQLPEEGLKFMVYLQKENIIDESGMPKERFSAEFPKEGPSILRIQQVVRGDSAAYFCASSRREEYGYTFGSGTRLTVV.

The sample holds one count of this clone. The CDR3 DNA sequence: TGTGCCAGTAGCAAACATGCCGGGACTAGCGGGGGTTACAATGAGCAGTTCTTC. Its protein product is CASSKHAGTSGGYNEQFF. The chain employs TRBV19 and TRBJ2-1, with 14 bases matching TRBD2. Germline CDR1 is LNHDA and CDR2 is SQIVND (reference sequence). Trimming at V came to 6 bases and at J to 4 bases, leaving 11 bases not matched to a gene. This CDR3 contains 18 residues.

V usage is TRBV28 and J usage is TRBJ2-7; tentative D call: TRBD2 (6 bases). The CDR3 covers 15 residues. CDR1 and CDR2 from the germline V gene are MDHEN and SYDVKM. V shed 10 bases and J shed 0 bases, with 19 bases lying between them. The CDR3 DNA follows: TGTGCCACCAGGGAGGTGGGCGGGACCTCCTACGAGCAGTACTTC. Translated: CATREVGGTSYEQYF.

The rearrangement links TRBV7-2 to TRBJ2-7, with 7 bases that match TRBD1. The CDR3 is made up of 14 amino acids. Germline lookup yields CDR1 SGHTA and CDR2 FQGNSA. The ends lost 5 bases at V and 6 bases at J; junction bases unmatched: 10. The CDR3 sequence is CASSPRQGGGEQYF. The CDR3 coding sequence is TGTGCCAGCAGCCCAAGACAGGGTGGGGGCGAGCAGTACTTC.

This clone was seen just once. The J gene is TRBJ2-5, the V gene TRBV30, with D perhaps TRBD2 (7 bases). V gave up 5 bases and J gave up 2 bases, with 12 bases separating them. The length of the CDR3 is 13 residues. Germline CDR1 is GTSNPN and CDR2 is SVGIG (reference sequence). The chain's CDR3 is CAWGGGVQETQYF. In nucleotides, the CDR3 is TGTGCCTGGGGAGGGGGGGTACAAGAGACCCAGTACTTC.

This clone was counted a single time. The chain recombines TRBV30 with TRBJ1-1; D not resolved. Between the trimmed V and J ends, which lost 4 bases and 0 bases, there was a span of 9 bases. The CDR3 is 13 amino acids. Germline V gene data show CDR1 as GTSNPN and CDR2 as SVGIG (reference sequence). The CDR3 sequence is CAWNPGMNTEAFF. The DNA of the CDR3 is TGTGCCTGGAATCCGGGGATGAACACTGAAGCTTTCTTT. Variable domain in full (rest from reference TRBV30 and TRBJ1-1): SQTIHQWPATLVQPVGSPLSLECTVEGTSNPNLYWYRQAAGRGLQLLFYSVGIGQISSEVPQNLSASRPQDRQFILSSKKLLLSDSGFYLCAWNPGMNTEAFFGQGTRLTVV.

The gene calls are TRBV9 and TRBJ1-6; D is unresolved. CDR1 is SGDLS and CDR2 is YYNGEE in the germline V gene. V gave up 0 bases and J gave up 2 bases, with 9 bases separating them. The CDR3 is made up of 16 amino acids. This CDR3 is CASSVGTDPYNSPLHF. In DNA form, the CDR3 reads TGTGCCAGCAGCGTAGGTACAGACCCCTATAATTCACCCCTCCACTTT.

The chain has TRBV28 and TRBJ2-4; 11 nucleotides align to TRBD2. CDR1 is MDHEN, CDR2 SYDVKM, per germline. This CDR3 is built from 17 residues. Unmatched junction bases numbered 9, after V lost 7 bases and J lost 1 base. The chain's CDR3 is CASNTSGSKGAKNIQYF. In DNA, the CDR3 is TGTGCCAGCAATACTAGCGGGAGTAAGGGGGCCAAAAACATTCAGTACTTC.

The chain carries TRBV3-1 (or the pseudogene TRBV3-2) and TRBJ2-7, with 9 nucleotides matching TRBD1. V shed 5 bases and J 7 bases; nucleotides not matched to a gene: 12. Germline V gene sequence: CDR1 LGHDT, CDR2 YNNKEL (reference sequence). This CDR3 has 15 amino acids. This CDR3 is CASSSRQDRGEEQYF. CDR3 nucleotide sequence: TGTGCCAGCAGCTCCCGGCAGGACAGGGGAGAAGAGCAGTACTTC.

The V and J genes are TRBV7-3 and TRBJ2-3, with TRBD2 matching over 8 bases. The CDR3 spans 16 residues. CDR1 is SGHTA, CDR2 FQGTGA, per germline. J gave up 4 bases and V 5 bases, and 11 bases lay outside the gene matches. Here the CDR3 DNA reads TGTGCCAGCAGCCCGAACCCGGGGGGGGAGTCAGATACGCAGTATTTT. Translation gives CASSPNPGGESDTQYF.

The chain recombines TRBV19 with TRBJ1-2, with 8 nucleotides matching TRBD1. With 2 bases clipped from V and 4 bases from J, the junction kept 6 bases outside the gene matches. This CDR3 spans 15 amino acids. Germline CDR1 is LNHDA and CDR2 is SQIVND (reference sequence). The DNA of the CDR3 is TGTGCCAGTAGTATACGGACAGGGATTTTCTATGGCTACACCTTC. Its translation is CASSIRTGIFYGYTF.

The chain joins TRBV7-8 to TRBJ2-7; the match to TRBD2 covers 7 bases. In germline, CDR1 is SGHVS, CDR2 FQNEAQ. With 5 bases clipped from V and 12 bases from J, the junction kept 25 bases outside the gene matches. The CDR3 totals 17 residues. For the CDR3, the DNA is TGTGCCAGCAGCCCCTCCGTCACTAGCGCAATCTCCTCGAGCAGGTACTTC. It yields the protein CASSPSVTSAISSSRYF.

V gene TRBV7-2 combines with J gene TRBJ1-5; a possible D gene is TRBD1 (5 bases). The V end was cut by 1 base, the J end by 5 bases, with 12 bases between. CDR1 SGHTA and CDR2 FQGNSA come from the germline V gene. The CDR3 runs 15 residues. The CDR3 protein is CASSLGTTAHQPQHF. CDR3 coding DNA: TGTGCCAGCAGCTTAGGGACGACAGCGCATCAGCCCCAGCATTTT.

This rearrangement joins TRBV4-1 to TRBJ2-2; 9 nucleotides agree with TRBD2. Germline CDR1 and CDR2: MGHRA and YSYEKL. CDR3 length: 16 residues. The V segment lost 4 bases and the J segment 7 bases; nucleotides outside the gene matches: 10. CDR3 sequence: CASSRPKREAYGELFF. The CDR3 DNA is TGCGCCAGCAGCCGACCAAAGCGGGAGGCCTACGGGGAGCTGTTTTTT.

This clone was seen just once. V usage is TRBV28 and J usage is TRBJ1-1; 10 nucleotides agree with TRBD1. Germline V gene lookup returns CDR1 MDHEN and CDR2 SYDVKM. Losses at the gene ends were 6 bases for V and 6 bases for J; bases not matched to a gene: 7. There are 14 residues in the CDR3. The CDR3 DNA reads TGTGCCAGCAGCCGGACAGGGGGTTATGCTGAAGCTTTCTTT. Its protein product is CASSRTGGYAEAFF.